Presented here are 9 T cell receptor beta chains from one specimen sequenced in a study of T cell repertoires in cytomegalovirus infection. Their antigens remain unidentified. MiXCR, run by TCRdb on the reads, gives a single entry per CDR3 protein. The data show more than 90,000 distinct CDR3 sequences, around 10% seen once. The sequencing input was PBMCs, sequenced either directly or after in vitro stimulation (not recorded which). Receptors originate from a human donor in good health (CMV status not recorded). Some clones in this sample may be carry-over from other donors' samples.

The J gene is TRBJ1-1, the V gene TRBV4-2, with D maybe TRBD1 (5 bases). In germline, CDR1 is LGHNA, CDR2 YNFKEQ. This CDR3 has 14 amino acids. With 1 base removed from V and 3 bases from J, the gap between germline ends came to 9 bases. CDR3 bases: TGTGCCAGCAGCCAAGTCAGGGTCGACACTGAAGCTTTCTTT. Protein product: CASSQVRVDTEAFF.

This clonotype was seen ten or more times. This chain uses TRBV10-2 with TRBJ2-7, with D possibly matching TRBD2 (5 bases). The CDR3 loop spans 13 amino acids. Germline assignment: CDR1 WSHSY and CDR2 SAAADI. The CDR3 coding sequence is TGCGCCAGCCGTGAGAGGGAATCCTACGAGCAGTACGTC. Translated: CASRERESYEQYV.

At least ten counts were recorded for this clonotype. DNA for the CDR3: TGTGCCAGCAGCTTAAGCCGCGGCCTCTACAATGAGCAGTTCTTC. This translates into CASSLSRGLYNEQFF. This sequence joins TRBV7-8 and TRBJ2-1; no clear D gene. With 2 bases removed from V and 3 bases from J, the gap between germline ends came to 11 bases. The germline gives CDR1 SGHVS, CDR2 FQNEAQ. The CDR3 length is 15 residues.

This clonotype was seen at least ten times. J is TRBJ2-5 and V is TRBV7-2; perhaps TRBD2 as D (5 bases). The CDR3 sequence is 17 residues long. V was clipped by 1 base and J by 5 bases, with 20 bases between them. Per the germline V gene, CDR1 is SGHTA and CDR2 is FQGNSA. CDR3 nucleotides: TGTGCCAGCAGCTTAGTAGGAGGTCCGCGGGTTGGGGAGACCCAGTACTTC. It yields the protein CASSLVGGPRVGETQYF.

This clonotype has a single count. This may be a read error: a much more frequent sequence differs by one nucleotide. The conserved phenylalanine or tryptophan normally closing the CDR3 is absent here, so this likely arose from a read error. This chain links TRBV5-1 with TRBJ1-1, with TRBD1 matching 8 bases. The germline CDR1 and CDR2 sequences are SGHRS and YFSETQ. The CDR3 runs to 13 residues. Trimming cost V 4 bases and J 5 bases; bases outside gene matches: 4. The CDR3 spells CASSGQGGTEAFL. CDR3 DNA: TGCGCCAGCAGCGGACAGGGTGGAACTGAAGCTTTCCTT.

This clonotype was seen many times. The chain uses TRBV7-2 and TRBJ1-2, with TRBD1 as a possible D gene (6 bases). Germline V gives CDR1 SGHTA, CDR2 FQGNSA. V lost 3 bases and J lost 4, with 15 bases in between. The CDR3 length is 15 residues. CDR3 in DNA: TGTGCCAGCAGCTTTAGAGGACAGAAAATCTATGGCTACACCTTC. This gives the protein CASSFRGQKIYGYTF.

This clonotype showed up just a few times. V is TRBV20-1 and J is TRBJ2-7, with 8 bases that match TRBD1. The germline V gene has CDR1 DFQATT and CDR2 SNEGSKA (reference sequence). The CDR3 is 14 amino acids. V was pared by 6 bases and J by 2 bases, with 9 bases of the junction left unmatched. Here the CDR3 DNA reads TGCAGTGCCCAGGTCGGGACAGGCCCCTACGAGCAGTACTTC. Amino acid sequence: CSAQVGTGPYEQYF.

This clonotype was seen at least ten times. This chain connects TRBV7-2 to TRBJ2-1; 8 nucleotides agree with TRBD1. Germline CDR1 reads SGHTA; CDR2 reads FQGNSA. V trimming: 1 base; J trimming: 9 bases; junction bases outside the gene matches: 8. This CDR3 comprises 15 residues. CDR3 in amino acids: CASSLDGRGRREQFF. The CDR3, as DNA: TGTGCCAGCAGCTTAGACGGCAGGGGGCGCCGTGAGCAGTTCTTC.

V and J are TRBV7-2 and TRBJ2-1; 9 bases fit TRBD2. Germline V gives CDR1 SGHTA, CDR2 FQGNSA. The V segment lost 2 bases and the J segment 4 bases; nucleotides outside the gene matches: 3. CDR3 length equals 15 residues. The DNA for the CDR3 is TGTGCCAGCAGCTTACCCCTAGCGGGGTACAATGAGCAGTTCTTC. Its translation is CASSLPLAGYNEQFF.